These 30 T cell receptor beta chains were all obtained from the same sample, sequenced in a study of T-cell reconstitution after alpha-beta-depleted transplantation in children. The TCRbeta library was prepared with unique molecular identifiers. In TCRdb, the PCR reads were re-called with MiXCR into one record per CDR3 protein. The sample holds a few hundred thousand distinct CDR3 sequences, about an eighth seen once. Sequenced material: PBMCs from the stem cell graft donor, taken from the stem cell graft. These receptors came from a human donor who donated a stem cell graft to a child with combined immunodeficiency.

This clonotype has more than one count but fewer than ten. V is TRBV12-3 or TRBV12-4 and J is TRBJ2-2; a weak D match, TRBD2 (5 bases). The CDR3 is made up of 14 amino acids. Deletions cut 5 bases from V and 5 bases from J, with 12 bases between. The CDR3 DNA sequence: TGTGCCAGCAGTCCCGGGATTAGGACCGGGGAGCTGTTTTTT. This encodes CASSPGIRTGELFF.

V is TRBV20-1 and J is TRBJ2-3; 7 nucleotides agree with TRBD1. CDR1 is DFQATT, CDR2 SNEGSKA, per germline (reference sequence). The V and J ends lost 0 bases and 2 bases, in that order; junction bases with no gene match: 8. This CDR3 has 16 residues. The CDR3 here is CSARDYRDRNTDTQYF. CDR3 DNA: TGCAGTGCTAGAGATTACCGGGACAGAAACACAGATACGCAGTATTTT.

V and J are TRBV7-9 and TRBJ2-1; unclear D gene. V was clipped by 5 bases and J by 2 bases, with 13 bases between them. The length of the CDR3 is 15 residues. Germline CDR1 SEHNR, CDR2 FQNEAQ (reference sequence). CDR3 loop: CASSPPVGAYNEQFF. CDR3 nucleotides: TGTGCCAGCAGCCCGCCAGTCGGCGCCTACAATGAGCAGTTCTTC.

This clonotype was seen repeatedly, ten times or more. The V gene is TRBV4-3, the J gene TRBJ2-1; D is undetermined. CDR1 is LGHNA and CDR2 is YSLEER in the germline V gene. The CDR3 spans 13 residues. The V end was cut by 3 bases, the J end by 4 bases, with 7 bases between. As DNA, the CDR3 is TGCGCCAGCAGCCACACGTCTTACAATGAGCAGTTCTTC. Protein: CASSHTSYNEQFF.

V usage is TRBV5-6 and J usage is TRBJ2-7, with a possible D match to TRBD2 (6 bases). CDR1 is SGHDT and CDR2 is YYEEEE in the germline V gene. V was trimmed by 4 bases and J by 2 bases, leaving 13 bases between them. The CDR3 is 14 amino acids. The CDR3 sequence is CASSARDSPYEQYF. The CDR3 coding sequence is TGTGCCAGCAGCGCCCGGGACTCCCCCTACGAGCAGTACTTC.

The V gene is TRBV29-1, the J gene TRBJ2-7; D ambiguous. Trimming removed 0 bases at V and 0 bases at J, with 9 bases between. In germline, CDR1 is SQVTM, CDR2 ANQGSEA. The CDR3 length is 14 residues. CDR3 protein: CSVEESAISYEQYF. In DNA form, the CDR3 reads TGCAGCGTTGAAGAGTCGGCCATCTCCTACGAGCAGTACTTC.

V gene TRBV20-1 combines with J gene TRBJ2-1; 10 bases match TRBD2. Germline V gene lookup returns CDR1 DFQATT and CDR2 SNEGSKA (reference sequence). Trimming took 3 bases from V and 2 from J; bases not matched to a gene: 4. This CDR3 has 15 amino acids. CDR3 in amino acids: CSASTGTSAYNEQFF. The CDR3 bases are TGCAGTGCTAGCACCGGGACTAGCGCCTACAATGAGCAGTTCTTC.

This clonotype was detected ten times or more. The chain uses TRBV4-3 and TRBJ2-7, with TRBD2 as a possible D gene (6 bases). The CDR3 length is 13 residues. The germline V gene has CDR1 LGHNA and CDR2 YSLEER. The germline V and J ends were trimmed by 4 bases and 4 bases, with 11 bases remaining between them. CDR3 loop: CASSPGGTYEQYF. DNA for the CDR3: TGCGCCAGCAGCCCCGGTGGGACTTACGAGCAGTACTTC.

This clonotype was seen a handful of times. The chain combines TRBV11-3 with TRBJ2-5; D not resolved. This CDR3 is built from 13 residues. CDR1 SGHNT and CDR2 YENEEA come from the germline V gene. V shed 2 bases and J shed 0 bases, with 4 bases lying between them. The CDR3 DNA sequence: TGTGCCAGCAGCTTACGGTACCAAGAGACCCAGTACTTC. It is translated as CASSLRYQETQYF.

In this sample, this clonotype turned up many times. The J gene is TRBJ2-5, the V gene TRBV5-1; D uncertain. V lost 2 bases, J lost 5 bases, and 13 bases lay in between. CDR3 length equals 14 residues. Germline V gene sequence: CDR1 SGHRS, CDR2 YFSETQ. The CDR3 sequence: CASSFDGGSETQYF. The CDR3 nucleotides read TGCGCCAGCAGCTTTGATGGTGGGTCGGAGACCCAGTACTTC. The full variable domain, in which reference TRBV5-1 and TRBJ2-5 provide the parts outside the CDR3, is KAGVTQTPRYLIKTRGQQVTLSCSPISGHRSVSWYQQTPGQGLQFLFEYFSETQRNKGNFPGRFSGRQFSNSRSEMNVSTLELGDSALYLCASSFDGGSETQYFGPGTRLLVL.

The gene calls are TRBV18 and TRBJ1-6, with D perhaps matching TRBD1 (5 bases). Trimming shortened V by 2 bases and J by 7 bases, and 15 bases separated the two germline ends. The CDR3 runs 16 residues. Germline V gene data show CDR1 as KGHSH and CDR2 as LQKENI. The CDR3 nucleotides are TGTGCCAGCTCACCAGGGGGGTCCTGGGACAATTCACCCCTCCACTTT. Amino acid sequence: CASSPGGSWDNSPLHF. Combining the CDR3 with reference TRBV18 and TRBJ1-6 gives the whole variable domain NAGVMQNPRHLVRRRGQEARLRCSPMKGHSHVYWYRQLPEEGLKFMVYLQKENIIDESGMPKERFSAEFPKEGPSILRIQQVVRGDSAAYFCASSPGGSWDNSPLHFGNGTRLTVT.

This chain uses TRBV11-2 with TRBJ2-3; D is ambiguous. V lost 1 base and J 0 bases, leaving 11 bases between the germline ends. Germline V gives CDR1 SGHAT, CDR2 FQNNGV. The CDR3 has 16 residues. The CDR3 sequence is CASSLGVGPSTDTQYF. The CDR3 DNA reads as TGTGCCAGCAGCTTAGGGGTCGGGCCCAGCACAGATACGCAGTATTTT.

The sample holds a few counts of this clonotype. The rearrangement links TRBV5-1 to TRBJ2-3; possibly TRBD2 for D (5 bases). Trimming cost V 2 bases and J 5 bases, with 12 bases left between them. CDR1 and CDR2 from the germline V gene are SGHRS and YFSETQ. There are 14 residues in the CDR3. The CDR3 DNA is TGCGCCAGCAGCTTTGGTAGCGTACTAGATACGCAGTATTTT. It encodes CASSFGSVLDTQYF.

This rearrangement joins TRBV5-1 to TRBJ1-2; D remains unclear. CDR1 SGHRS and CDR2 YFSETQ come from the germline V gene. The V end was cut by 7 bases, the J end by 5 bases, with 18 bases between. This CDR3 region has 14 residues. The CDR3 DNA reads as TGCGCCAGCCGCGATCCGACAAGACTGTATGGCTACACCTTC. It is translated as CASRDPTRLYGYTF.

This chain links TRBV7-9 with TRBJ2-5; 8 nucleotides align to TRBD2. Germline V gene data show CDR1 as SEHNR and CDR2 as FQNEAQ (reference sequence). The junction had 16 bases not matched to a gene; V was cut back by 5 bases and J by 5 bases. The CDR3 covers 17 residues. In DNA, the CDR3 is TGTGCCAGCAGCAAATCACTTAGCGGGGACGGTGGCGAGACCCAGTACTTC. This encodes CASSKSLSGDGGETQYF.

This clonotype was seen more than once but under ten times. The rearrangement joins TRBV24-1 to TRBJ2-3, with 10 nucleotides matching TRBD1. Germline CDR1 KGHDR, CDR2 SFDVKD. This CDR3 spans 15 amino acids. V was pared by 4 bases and J by 6 bases, with 6 bases of the junction left unmatched. The CDR3 DNA follows: TGTGCCACCAGTGACGACAGGGGGCCGGGGGATACGCAGTATTTT. This translates into CATSDDRGPGDTQYF.

This clonotype occurred a few times. The chain links TRBV28 to TRBJ2-2; weak D call: TRBD2 (6 bases). V lost 1 base to trimming and J lost 4 bases, with 16 bases between them. Germline CDR1 MDHEN, CDR2 SYDVKM. This CDR3 contains 17 residues. This CDR3 is CASSLLVAQAGTGELFF. The CDR3, as DNA: TGTGCCAGCAGTTTATTAGTGGCGCAAGCGGGCACCGGGGAGCTGTTTTTT. Full variable domain (rest looked up from reference TRBV28 and TRBJ2-2): DVKVTQSSRYLVKRTGEKVFLECVQDMDHENMFWYRQDPGLGLRLIYFSYDVKMKEKGDIPEGYSVSREKKERFSLILESASTNQTSMYLCASSLLVAQAGTGELFFGEGSRLTVL.

This sequence joins TRBV15 and TRBJ2-7, with 7 bases matching TRBD2. Germline values: CDR1 LNHNV, CDR2 YYDKDF (reference sequence). CDR3 length: 16 residues. V gave up 3 bases and J gave up 0 bases; unmatched junction bases: 8. Here the CDR3 reads CATSSRGGLSSYEQYF. CDR3 DNA: TGTGCCACCAGCAGTCGCGGGGGACTGAGCTCCTACGAGCAGTACTTC.

This clonotype was counted many times. CDR3 sequence reads: CASSLEGWYNEQFF. For the CDR3, the DNA is TGTGCCAGCAGCTTAGAGGGATGGTACAATGAGCAGTTCTTC. The rearrangement joins TRBV11-1 to TRBJ2-1; no definite D call. CDR1 is SGHAT, CDR2 FQDESV, per germline (reference sequence). V was shortened by 1 base and J by 4 bases, with 8 bases between the two germline ends. There are 14 residues in the CDR3.

This clonotype was picked up many times. The chain links TRBV12-3 or TRBV12-4 to TRBJ2-5; 8 nucleotides align to TRBD1. The length of the CDR3 is 16 residues. Trimming removed 1 base from V and 5 bases from J; junction bases left unmatched: 9. The CDR3 bases are TGTGCCAGCAGTTTAGGGAGACAGGGGAGTTGGGAGACCCAGTACTTC. Protein sequence: CASSLGRQGSWETQYF.

The CDR3 DNA follows: TGTGCCAGCAGCGTGGGACTAGCGCTGGAGACCCAGTACTTC. Translation: CASSVGLALETQYF. The chain employs TRBV5-5 and TRBJ2-5; 10 bases agree with TRBD2. Looked up from germline, CDR1 is SGHKS and CDR2 is YYEKEE (reference sequence). Trimming removed 4 bases from V and 5 bases from J; junction bases left unmatched: 5. The CDR3 covers 14 residues.

This clonotype occurred a few times. The chain recombines TRBV11-2 with TRBJ2-1; D ambiguous. CDR3 length: 18 residues. CDR1 is SGHAT, CDR2 FQNNGV, per germline. V lost 0 bases to trimming and J lost 0 bases, with 15 bases between them. In DNA form, the CDR3 reads TGTGCCAGCAGCTTAGAGATGAGTACCCAGAGCTCCTACAATGAGCAGTTCTTC. Protein: CASSLEMSTQSSYNEQFF.

This clonotype was seen repeatedly, ten times or more. The J gene is TRBJ2-1, the V gene TRBV6-5, with TRBD2 identical over 8 bases. V lost 0 bases to trimming and J lost 2 bases; unmatched junction nucleotides: 3. CDR3 length: 16 amino acids. Germline V gives CDR1 MNHEY, CDR2 SVGAGI. CDR3 in amino acids: CASSYSGGATYNEQFF. The CDR3 DNA follows: TGTGCCAGCAGTTACTCCGGGGGGGCAACCTACAATGAGCAGTTCTTC.

This chain uses TRBV27 with TRBJ1-4; D is uncertain. V was pared by 0 bases and J by 7 bases, with 6 bases between. CDR1 and CDR2 (germline): MNHEY, SMNVEV (reference sequence). The CDR3 length is 13 residues. The CDR3 DNA reads as TGTGCCAGCAGTTTATCAGTTGGTGAAAAACTGTTTTTT. It codes for CASSLSVGEKLFF. Supplemented by reference TRBV27 and TRBJ1-4, the full variable domain reads EAQVTQNPRYLITVTGKKLTVTCSQNMNHEYMSWYRQDPGLGLRQIYYSMNVEVTDKGDVPEGYKVSRKEKRNFPLILESPSPNQTSLYFCASSLSVGEKLFFGSGTQLSVL.

This rearrangement joins TRBV7-9 to TRBJ2-7; 7 bases align to TRBD1. This CDR3 contains 15 residues. With V trimmed by 2 bases and J by 2 bases, 6 bases remained unmatched. From germline, CDR1 is SEHNR and CDR2 FQNEAQ (reference sequence). CDR3 amino acids: CASSLSGTVPYEQYF. The CDR3 DNA is TGTGCCAGCAGCTTATCTGGGACAGTCCCCTACGAGCAGTACTTC. Filled out from reference TRBV7-9 and TRBJ2-7, the complete variable domain reads DTGVSQNPRHKITKRGQNVTFRCDPISEHNRLYWYRQTLGQGPEFLTYFQNEAQLEKSRLLSDRFSAERPKGSFSTLEIQRTEQGDSAMYLCASSLSGTVPYEQYFGPGTRLTVT.

This clonotype was picked up a small number of times. The chain uses TRBV12-3 or TRBV12-4 and TRBJ2-7; possibly TRBD2 for D (6 bases). V was shortened by 6 bases and J by 6 bases, with 18 bases between the two germline ends. CDR3 length: 14 residues. CDR3 in DNA: TGTGCCAGCAGGTCCGGGACTGCGCCTGGCGAGCAGTACTTC. Translation: CASRSGTAPGEQYF.

This clonotype was counted only a few times. The rearrangement links TRBV12-3 or TRBV12-4 to TRBJ2-5; 7 bases agree with TRBD2. J was trimmed by 0 bases and V by 3 bases; bases with no gene match: 4. The CDR3 contains 15 residues. CDR3 in DNA: TGTGCCAGCAGTTTGCTACTAGCGTACCAAGAGACCCAGTACTTC. Protein product: CASSLLLAYQETQYF.

The table lists this clonotype with a few counts. V usage is TRBV6-5 and J usage is TRBJ2-5; D unresolved. The CDR3 has 14 residues. Deletions cut 2 bases from V and 4 bases from J, with 11 bases between. Germline V gene sequence: CDR1 MNHEY, CDR2 SVGAGI. The CDR3, as DNA: TGTGCCAGCAGTTACAACTCCTGGGGAGAGACCCAGTACTTC. Its translation is CASSYNSWGETQYF.

This chain uses TRBV7-2 with TRBJ2-5; 7 nucleotides align to TRBD1. V was clipped by 8 bases and J by 5 bases; unmatched bases: 5. The CDR3 is 12 amino acids. The germline V gene encodes CDR1 SGHTA and CDR2 FQGNSA. DNA of the CDR3: TGTGCCAGCGAGGGGGCCAGGGAGACCCAGTACTTC. Protein sequence: CASEGARETQYF.

This clonotype occurred many times. In DNA, the CDR3 is TGCAGCGTCGACGGGAATCACTATGGCTACACCTTC. As protein: CSVDGNHYGYTF. The chain uses TRBV29-1 and TRBJ1-2; D is unresolved. The CDR3 runs 12 residues. V was cut by 6 bases and J by 3 bases, with 11 bases left in between. Germline V gene sequence: CDR1 SQVTM, CDR2 ANQGSEA. The entire variable domain, with the rest obtained from reference TRBV29-1 and TRBJ1-2, is as follows: SAVISQKPSRDICQRGTSLTIQCQVDSQVTMMFWYRQQPGQSLTLIATANQGSEATYESGFVIDKFPISRPNLTFSTLTVSNMSPEDSSIYLCSVDGNHYGYTFGSGTRLTVV.